The 19 T cell receptor beta chains listed next were all sequenced from one sample in a study of cytomegalovirus exposure and HLA in healthy donors. 60 Vbeta and 13 Jbeta primers were used in PCR. Clones were sequenced by immunoSEQ multiplex PCR, and TCRdb holds only the in-frame ones, with some missing. Among around 180,000 clones listed, 75% to 90% were seen once. The sample was PBMCs. Every receptor here comes from a boy aged 2 to 10 in good health and CMV-seronegative.

This clone has just one count. This chain links TRBV13 with TRBJ1-2, with 7 bases identical to TRBD1. Germline assignment: CDR1 PRHDT and CDR2 FYEKMQ (reference sequence). J lost 2 bases, V lost 5 bases, and 8 bases had no gene match. CDR3 length: 15 residues. CDR3 bases: TGTGCCAGCAGCCCGGGGGACAGACAAAACTATGGCTACACCTTC. Translated, it gives CASSPGDRQNYGYTF.

This chain uses TRBV21-1 with TRBJ1-2; TRBD1 was called by the table and not checked on the DNA. TRBV21-1 is tagged as a pseudogene. There are 14 residues in the CDR3. The CDR3 DNA reads TGTGCCAGCAGCCTACTCGACAGGGGTTATGGCTACACCTTC. Protein product: CASSLLDRGYGYTF.

The CDR3 region is CAWSVQQNTEAFF. Here the CDR3 DNA reads TGTGCCTGGAGTGTACAGCAGAACACTGAAGCTTTCTTT. V is TRBV30 and J is TRBJ1-1; D call uncertain. The CDR3 is 13 residues long. V gave up 0 bases and J gave up 1 base, with 6 bases separating them. CDR1 GTSNPN and CDR2 SVGIG come from the germline V gene (reference sequence). The variable domain in full, with the rest retrieved from reference TRBV30 and TRBJ1-1, is SQTIHQWPATLVQPVGSPLSLECTVEGTSNPNLYWYRQAAGRGLQLLFYSVGIGQISSEVPQNLSASRPQDRQFILSSKKLLLSDSGFYLCAWSVQQNTEAFFGQGTRLTVV.

The rearrangement uses TRBV11-3 and TRBJ2-3, with unresolved D. The CDR3 length is 13 residues. Germline V CDR1 and CDR2: SGHNT, YENEEA. Trimming cost V 0 bases and J 3 bases, with 4 bases left between them. CDR3 in amino acids: CASSLDRTDTQYF. CDR3 sequence (DNA): TGTGCCAGCAGCTTAGATCGGACAGATACGCAGTATTTT.

The chain links TRBV28 to TRBJ2-5, with TRBD2 as a possible D gene (6 bases). V dropped 5 bases and J dropped 5 bases, with 18 bases sitting between them. Germline-derived CDR1 and CDR2 are MDHEN and SYDVKM. The CDR3 is 15 residues long. CDR3 loop: CASSTHTEGDETQYF. The CDR3 nucleotides read TGTGCCAGCAGTACCCATACGGAGGGAGATGAGACCCAGTACTTC.

The table lists this clone with a count of one. The genes are TRBV29-1 and TRBJ2-5; D possibly corresponds to TRBD2 (6 bases). With 7 bases removed from V and 4 bases from J, the gap between germline ends came to 13 bases. The CDR3 totals 12 residues. Germline V gene lookup returns CDR1 SQVTM and CDR2 ANQGSEA. The CDR3 is CSGCGARETQYF. Written as DNA, the CDR3 is TGCAGCGGATGCGGGGCCAGAGAGACCCAGTACTTC.

The chain recombines TRBV15 with TRBJ1-1; TRBD1 aligns across 7 bases. The CDR3 has 13 residues. With V trimmed by 2 bases and J by 8 bases, 5 bases remained unmatched. Germline V gene lookup returns CDR1 LNHNV and CDR2 YYDKDF (reference sequence). The CDR3 here is CATSRFPDREAFF. CDR3 sequence (DNA): TGTGCCACCAGCAGATTCCCGGACAGGGAAGCTTTCTTT.

The chain joins TRBV19 to TRBJ1-4; 7 bases agree with TRBD1. This CDR3 region has 13 residues. The trim removed 4 bases at V and 4 bases at J, leaving 0 bases unmatched. Germline values: CDR1 LNHDA, CDR2 SQIVND (reference sequence). This CDR3 is CASSRDSNEKLFF. CDR3 nucleotide sequence: TGTGCCAGTAGTAGGGACAGTAATGAAAAACTGTTTTTT.

V and J are TRBV6-5 and TRBJ2-6; weak D call: TRBD1 (5 bases). The V gene's germline CDR1 is MNHEY and CDR2 SVGAGI. The CDR3 sequence is 16 residues long. The ends were cut back, 2 bases at V and 0 bases at J, with 8 bases in the middle. This CDR3 reads CASSYTGHSGANVLTF. The DNA for the CDR3 is TGTGCCAGCAGTTACACAGGCCACTCTGGGGCCAACGTCCTGACTTTC.

The V and J genes are TRBV18 and TRBJ2-7; a possible D gene is TRBD1 (6 bases). This CDR3 has 16 residues. Trimming took off 2 bases at V and 2 bases at J, with 16 bases between the two ends. Germline V CDR1 and CDR2: KGHSH, LQKENI. The CDR3 nucleotides are TGTGCCAGCTCACCAAGGCCCCCGGGACATGCCTACGAGCAGTACGTC. Amino acid sequence: CASSPRPPGHAYEQYV.

The rearrangement links TRBV15 to TRBJ2-1, with 13 nucleotides matching TRBD2. The CDR3 sequence is 15 residues long. Germline V lookup: CDR1 LNHNV, CDR2 YYDKDF (reference sequence). J was trimmed by 3 bases and V by 6 bases; bases with no gene match: 2. CDR3: CATRLAGGLYNEQFF. In nucleotides, the CDR3 is TGTGCCACCAGACTAGCGGGAGGGCTCTACAATGAGCAGTTCTTC.

This chain links TRBV6-5 with TRBJ1-5, with no clear D. V shed 2 bases and J shed 9 bases, with 17 bases lying between them. From germline, CDR1 is MNHEY and CDR2 SVGAGI. The CDR3 length is 15 residues. Written as DNA, the CDR3 is TGTGCCAGCAGTTACGACACAGTTTCTGGGCGGCCCCAGCATTTT. It is translated as CASSYDTVSGRPQHF.

The J gene is TRBJ2-5, the V gene TRBV9; the D gene is possibly TRBD2 (6 bases). Germline V gene lookup returns CDR1 SGDLS and CDR2 YYNGEE. V was trimmed by 4 bases and J by 3 bases, leaving 13 bases between them. The CDR3 runs 14 residues. This CDR3 is CASSSWGGEETQYF. The CDR3 nucleotides read TGTGCCAGCAGCTCGTGGGGCGGGGAAGAGACCCAGTACTTC.

J is TRBJ2-1 and V is TRBV9; TRBD1 matches at 8 bases. Germline CDR1 SGDLS, CDR2 YYNGEE. CDR3 length: 13 amino acids. Germline trimming cut 0 bases from V and 12 bases from J; bases unmatched to any gene: 5. DNA for the CDR3: TGTGCCAGCAGCGTAGCTCCAGGGGGCTGGCAGTTCTTC. It translates to CASSVAPGGWQFF.

The rearrangement joins TRBV7-6 to TRBJ2-1; 14 bases fit TRBD2. Germline CDR1 SGHVS, CDR2 FNYEAQ. This CDR3 has 15 amino acids. V lost 4 bases, J lost 13 bases, and 9 bases stayed unmatched. As DNA, the CDR3 is TGTGCCAGCAGCTCGAGGACTAGCGGGAGGAGGGAACAGTTCTTC. Translation: CASSSRTSGRREQFF.

This clone was recorded a few times. The chain recombines TRBV14 with TRBJ2-5; TRBD2 matches 7 bases. The CDR3 length is 16 residues. Germline assignment: CDR1 SGHDN and CDR2 FVKESK. V lost 4 bases and J lost 1; bases outside the gene matches: 9. The DNA for the CDR3 is TGTGCCAGCAGCCCAAGGGGTGAGCGGGGCCAAGAGACCCAGTACTTC. The encoded protein is CASSPRGERGQETQYF.

The genes are TRBV5-4 and TRBJ2-5, with TRBD2 identical over 15 bases. This CDR3 is built from 17 residues. The V segment lost 4 bases and the J segment 5 bases; nucleotides outside the gene matches: 9. CDR1 is SGHNT and CDR2 is YYREEE in the germline V gene (reference sequence). Here the CDR3 reads CASSHGLAGGLKETQYF. The CDR3 nucleotides are TGTGCCAGCAGCCACGGACTAGCGGGGGGGCTGAAGGAGACCCAGTACTTC.

V and J are TRBV6-1 and TRBJ2-7; 7 positions agree with TRBD1. The CDR3 spans 13 residues. Per germline, CDR1 MNHNS and CDR2 SASEGT. V shed 3 bases, J shed 6 bases, and the junction held 5 bases outside the gene matches. Here the CDR3 reads CASSEAGGTEQYV. The CDR3 bases are TGTGCCAGCAGTGAGGCAGGGGGTACCGAGCAGTACGTC.

This clone was detected a few times. J is TRBJ2-3 and V is TRBV27; D not certain. The CDR3 spans 13 residues. Germline V gene data show CDR1 as MNHEY and CDR2 as SMNVEV (reference sequence). V was trimmed by 6 bases and J by 0 bases, leaving 7 bases between them. Here the CDR3 DNA reads TGTGCCAGCAGATTAACTAGCACAGATACGCAGTATTTT. Translated, it gives CASRLTSTDTQYF.